The T cell receptor (beta chain) under discussion was sequenced for a study of early T cells in non-severe SARS-CoV-2 infection. Trimming at V came to 4 bases and at J to 3 bases, leaving 4 bases not matched to a gene. Germline CDR1 reads MGHRA; CDR2 reads YSYEKL. This CDR3 is 14 amino acids long. TCRdb reanalysed the 5' RACE reads using MiXCR and keeps one entry per CDR3 protein. The repertoire includes nearly 90,000 distinct CDR3 sequences, under 15% of them detected once, and roughly 6.4% sits in the top ten. This TCR was recovered from an adult who was a healthcare worker with PCR-confirmed SARS-CoV-2 infection or an uninfected control (not recorded which). This rearrangement joins TRBV4-1 to TRBJ2-7, with TRBD1 matching over 9 bases. The sequenced material came from whole blood. CDR3 loop: CASSLDRGSYEQYF. The CDR3 DNA sequence: TGCGCCAGCAGCCTGGACAGGGGTAGCTACGAGCAGTACTTC.